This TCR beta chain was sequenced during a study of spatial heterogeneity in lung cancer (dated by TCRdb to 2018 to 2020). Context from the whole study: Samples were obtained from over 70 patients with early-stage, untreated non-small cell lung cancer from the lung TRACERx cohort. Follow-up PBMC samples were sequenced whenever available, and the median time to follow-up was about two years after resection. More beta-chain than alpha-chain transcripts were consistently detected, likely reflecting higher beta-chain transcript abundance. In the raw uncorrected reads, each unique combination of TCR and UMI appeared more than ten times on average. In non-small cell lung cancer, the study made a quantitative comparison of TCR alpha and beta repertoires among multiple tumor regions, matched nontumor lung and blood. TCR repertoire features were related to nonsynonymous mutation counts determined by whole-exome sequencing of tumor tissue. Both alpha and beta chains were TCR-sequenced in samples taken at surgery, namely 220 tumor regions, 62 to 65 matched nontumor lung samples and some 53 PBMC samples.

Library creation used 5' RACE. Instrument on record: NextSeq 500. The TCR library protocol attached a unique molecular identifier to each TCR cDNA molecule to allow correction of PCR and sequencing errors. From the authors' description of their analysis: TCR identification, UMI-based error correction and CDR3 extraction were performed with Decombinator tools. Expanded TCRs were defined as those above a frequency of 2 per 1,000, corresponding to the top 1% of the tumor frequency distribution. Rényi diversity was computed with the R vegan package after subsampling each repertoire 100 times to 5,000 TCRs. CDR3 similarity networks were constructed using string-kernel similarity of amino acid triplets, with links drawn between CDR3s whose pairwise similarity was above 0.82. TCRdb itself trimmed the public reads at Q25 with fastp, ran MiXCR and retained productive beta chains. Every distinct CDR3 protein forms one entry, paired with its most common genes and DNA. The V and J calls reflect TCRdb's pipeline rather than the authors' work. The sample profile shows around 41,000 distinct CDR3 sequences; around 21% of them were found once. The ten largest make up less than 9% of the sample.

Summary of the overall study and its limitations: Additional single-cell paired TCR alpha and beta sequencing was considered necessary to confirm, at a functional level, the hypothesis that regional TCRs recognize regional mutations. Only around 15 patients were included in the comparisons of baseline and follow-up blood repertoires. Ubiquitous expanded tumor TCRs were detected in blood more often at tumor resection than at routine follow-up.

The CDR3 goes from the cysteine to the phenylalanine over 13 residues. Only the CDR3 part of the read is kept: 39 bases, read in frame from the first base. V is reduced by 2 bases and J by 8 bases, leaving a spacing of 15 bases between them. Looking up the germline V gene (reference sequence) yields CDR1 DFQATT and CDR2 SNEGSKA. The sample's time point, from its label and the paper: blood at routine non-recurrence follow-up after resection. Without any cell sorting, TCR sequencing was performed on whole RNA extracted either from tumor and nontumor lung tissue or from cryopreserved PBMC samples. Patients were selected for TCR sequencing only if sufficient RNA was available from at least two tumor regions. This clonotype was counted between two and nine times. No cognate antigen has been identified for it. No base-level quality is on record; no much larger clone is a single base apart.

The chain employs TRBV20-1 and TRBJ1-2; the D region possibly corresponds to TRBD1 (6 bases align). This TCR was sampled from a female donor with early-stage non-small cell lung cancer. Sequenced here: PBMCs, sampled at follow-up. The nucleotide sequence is TGCAGTGCTAGACAGGGGCTACTTCGGGGCTACACCTTC. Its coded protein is CSARQGLLRGYTF.